Listed below are T cell receptor beta chains from one sample, sequenced in a study of blood T cell repertoires in COVID-19. Some clones are missing from TCRdb's copy, which holds only in-frame ones; the method was immunoSEQ multiplex PCR. The sample has 400,000 to 500,000 clones, 88% seen once. The material sequenced was PBMCs or T cells enriched from blood (not recorded which). The receptor source for this set is a woman aged 40-49 years who had recovered from COVID-19. Both conserved end residues are part of each CDR3. A D gene is named only where the DNA matches it firmly. The size of a clone is reported for some rows only, either as once, few or many, or as a class for expanded clones.

TRBV11-2,TRBJ1-4,TRBD1,NA,CASSARDSEKLFF,TGTGCCAGCAGCGCCCGGGACAGTGAAAAACTGTTTTTT
TRBV6-2/TRBV6-3,TRBJ2-6,TRBD1,NA,CASSLHLQGTGANVLTF,TGTGCCAGCAGTTTACACCTACAGGGGACTGGGGCCAACGTCCTGACTTTC
TRBV27,TRBJ2-7,NA,once,CASSLSPGHTYEQYF,TGTGCCAGCAGTCTTTCCCCGGGACACACGTACGAGCAGTACTTC
TRBV30,TRBJ1-5,NA,NA,CAWSATTSGQPQHF,TGTGCCTGGAGTGCGACTACTTCGGGTCAGCCCCAGCATTTT
TRBV25-1,TRBJ2-3,TRBD2,NA,CASSVLAGYTDTQYF,TGTGCCAGCAGTGTCCTAGCGGGATACACAGATACGCAGTATTTT
TRBV4-3,TRBJ1-1,TRBD1,NA,CASSQLGTGDNTEAFF,TGCGCCAGCAGCCAACTTGGGACAGGGGATAACACTGAAGCTTTCTTT
TRBV5-4,TRBJ2-7,TRBD1,NA,CASSEGQVTYEQYF,TGTGCCAGCAGCGAAGGACAGGTGACCTACGAGCAGTACTTC
TRBV5-1,TRBJ1-6,TRBD1,NA,CASTPGQGAVSYNSPLHF,TGCGCCAGCACCCCCGGACAGGGGGCCGTCTCCTATAATTCACCCCTCCACTTT
TRBV7-4,TRBJ2-3,TRBD1,NA,CASTQPGTADTQYF,TGTGCCAGCACTCAACCAGGGACAGCAGATACGCAGTATTTT
TRBV2,TRBJ2-2,NA,NA,CASSEASRGSGELFF,TGTGCCAGCAGTGAAGCGTCAAGGGGATCCGGGGAGCTGTTTTTT
TRBV6-1,TRBJ1-2,TRBD1,NA,CASLRDRAYGYTF,TGTGCCAGCCTTCGAGACAGGGCTTATGGCTACACCTTC
TRBV4-3,TRBJ2-7,TRBD2,NA,CASSQGAGDSSYEQYF,TGCGCCAGCAGCCAAGGGGCGGGAGATTCCTCCTACGAGCAGTACTTC
TRBV29-1,TRBJ1-2,NA,once,CSSLLQGTYGYTF,TGCAGCTCATTATTACAGGGCACCTATGGCTACACCTTC
TRBV24-1,TRBJ2-7,TRBD1,once,CATSDLTGVHYEQYF,TGTGCCACCAGTGATTTGACAGGGGTTCACTACGAGCAGTACTTC
TRBV6-2/TRBV6-3,TRBJ2-7,TRBD1,NA,CASSYSGQGVRTGNYEQYF,TGTGCCAGCAGTTACTCGGGACAGGGGGTTCGGACTGGAAACTACGAGCAGTACTTC
TRBV27,TRBJ1-4,NA,NA,CASSLFPPTTNEKLFF,TGTGCCAGCAGTTTATTTCCCCCAACAACTAATGAAAAACTGTTTTTT
TRBV4-3,TRBJ1-2,NA,NA,CASSYGQMDSSGYTF,TGCGCCAGCAGCTACGGTCAAATGGACAGTTCGGGCTACACCTTC
TRBV19,TRBJ1-5,TRBD1,NA,CASSDREAQHF,TGTGCCAGTAGCGACAGGGAGGCCCAGCATTTT
TRBV6-1,TRBJ2-7,TRBD2,NA,CASSEKGLAAMAYEQYF,TGTGCCAGCAGTGAAAAAGGACTAGCTGCTATGGCCTACGAGCAGTACTTC
TRBV25-1,TRBJ2-3,NA,NA,CASSEQGGTDTQYF,TGTGCCAGCAGTGAACAGGGCGGCACAGATACGCAGTATTTT
TRBV6-6,TRBJ1-2,NA,NA,CASRPGSDRWNYGYTF,TGTGCCAGCAGGCCGGGATCCGACAGGTGGAACTATGGCTACACCTTC
TRBV4-3,TRBJ1-2,NA,NA,CASSQGLGQGLQRGYTF,TGCGCCAGCAGCCAAGGATTGGGCCAGGGGCTTCAACGAGGCTACACCTTC
TRBV6-2/TRBV6-3,TRBJ1-1,NA,NA,CASSYGLHGGDEAFF,TGTGCCAGCAGTTATGGGCTCCATGGGGGGGATGAAGCTTTCTTT
TRBV30,TRBJ1-2,TRBD1,NA,CAWSGGQGAFGYTF,TGTGCCTGGAGTGGGGGACAGGGGGCGTTTGGGTACACCTTC
TRBV6-5,TRBJ1-6,NA,once,CASSYSPSSYNSPLHF,TGTGCCAGCAGTTACTCGCCCAGCTCCTATAATTCACCCCTCCACTTT
TRBV6-6,TRBJ2-4,TRBD1,NA,CASSTTGLAKNIQYF,TGTGCCAGCAGTACGACAGGGCTAGCCAAAAACATTCAGTACTTC
TRBV5-5,TRBJ1-1,NA,NA,CASSVLGTNTEAFF,TGTGCCAGCAGCGTCCTAGGAACGAACACTGAAGCTTTCTTT
TRBV11-2,TRBJ2-7,NA,once,CASSLQGLSYEQYF,TGTGCCAGCAGCTTACAGGGGCTCTCCTACGAGCAGTACTTC
TRBV7-2,TRBJ1-2,TRBD1,NA,CASSVWTGLRGLYGYTF,TGTGCCAGCAGCGTATGGACAGGCCTGAGGGGGCTTTACGGCTACACCTTC
TRBV18,TRBJ1-5,TRBD1,NA,CASSPTGTGGGSNQPQHF,TGTGCCAGCTCACCAACCGGGACAGGGGGAGGAAGCAATCAGCCCCAGCATTTT
TRBV4-3,TRBJ2-4,NA,NA,CASSQVLGLAKNIQYF,TGCGCCAGCAGCCAAGTTCTGGGACTAGCCAAAAACATTCAGTACTTC
TRBV7-2,TRBJ2-1,TRBD1,NA,CASSWGTETYNEQFF,TGTGCCAGCAGCTGGGGGACAGAGACTTACAATGAGCAGTTCTTC
TRBV13,TRBJ2-1,TRBD2,NA,CASSLVAGLSGEQFF,TGTGCCAGCAGCTTAGTCGCGGGGCTTAGCGGGGAGCAGTTCTTC
TRBV13,TRBJ1-1,TRBD1,NA,CASSLVGQGFTEAFF,TGTGCCAGCAGCTTAGTTGGACAGGGTTTTACTGAAGCTTTCTTT
TRBV10-3,TRBJ1-4,NA,few,CAIRRQPNEKLFF,TGTGCCATCAGGAGGCAGCCTAATGAAAAACTGTTTTTT
TRBV7-9,TRBJ2-3,NA,NA,CASSSPTDTQYF,TGTGCCAGCAGTTCCCCTACAGATACGCAGTATTTT
TRBV19,TRBJ1-1,NA,once,CASHTGYENTEAFF,TGTGCCAGTCATACAGGGTATGAGAACACTGAAGCTTTCTTT
TRBV20-1,TRBJ1-5,NA,NA,CSASSRWGTDSNQPQHF,TGCAGTGCTAGTAGCAGGTGGGGGACTGATAGCAATCAGCCCCAGCATTTT
TRBV7-8,TRBJ2-2,TRBD2,NA,CASSLIRASGVTNTGELFF,TGTGCCAGCAGCTTAATAAGGGCTAGCGGGGTGACGAACACCGGGGAGCTGTTTTTT
TRBV5-1,TRBJ1-5,NA,few,CASSAGPSGDQPQHF,TGCGCCAGCAGCGCGGGCCCATCCGGGGATCAGCCCCAGCATTTT
TRBV19,TRBJ1-5,TRBD1,NA,CASWTGGGQPQHF,TGTGCCAGTTGGACAGGGGGGGGCCAGCCCCAGCATTTT
TRBV3-1/TRBV3-2,TRBJ2-1,TRBD2,NA,CASSLLAEKFF,TGTGCCAGCAGCCTCCTAGCGGAAAAGTTCTTC
TRBV4-1,TRBJ2-7,TRBD2,NA,CASSLSGDVSYEQYF,TGCGCCAGCAGCCTTAGCGGGGACGTATCCTACGAGCAGTACTTC
TRBV12-5,TRBJ2-1,TRBD2,NA,CASGLVPSGSSYNEQFF,TGTGCTAGTGGTTTGGTACCTAGCGGGAGCTCCTACAATGAGCAGTTCTTC
TRBV4-1,TRBJ2-1,NA,NA,CASSRGGTRGNNEQFF,TGCGCCAGCAGCCGCGGTGGGACTCGAGGGAACAATGAGCAGTTCTTC
TRBV2,TRBJ2-5,TRBD1,many,CASQGTGGTQYF,TGTGCCAGCCAGGGGACAGGGGGGACCCAGTACTTC
TRBV27,TRBJ2-5,TRBD2,NA,CASSGMGSGIQETQYF,TGTGCCAGCAGTGGAATGGGGAGCGGGATTCAAGAGACCCAGTACTTC
TRBV5-1,TRBJ2-3,TRBD1,NA,CASSLQGAGDTQYF,TGCGCCAGCAGCTTACAGGGGGCAGGAGATACGCAGTATTTT
TRBV19,TRBJ1-2,TRBD1,NA,CASSLNRGVDGYTF,TGTGCCAGTAGTCTTAACAGGGGGGTGGATGGCTACACCTTC
TRBV20-1,TRBJ1-2,NA,NA,CSASQPPFTGFYGYTF,TGCAGTGCTAGTCAACCTCCCTTTACAGGGTTCTATGGCTACACCTTC
TRBV7-2,TRBJ2-1,NA,NA,CASSLDLLGSEQFF,TGTGCCAGCAGCTTAGATTTACTAGGCAGTGAGCAGTTCTTC
TRBV5-1,TRBJ1-1,NA,NA,CASRLGQREAFF,TGCGCCAGCCGGCTGGGGCAGCGTGAAGCTTTCTTT
TRBV24-1,TRBJ2-2,TRBD1,NA,CATSEPGGAGYTGELFF,TGTGCCACCAGTGAGCCAGGGGGCGCGGGGTACACCGGGGAGCTGTTTTTT
TRBV2,TRBJ2-2,NA,NA,CASMLVRTGELFF,TGTGCCAGCATGCTAGTGAGGACCGGGGAGCTGTTTTTT
TRBV4-3,TRBJ1-2,NA,NA,CASSQRPGTNYGYTF,TGCGCCAGCAGCCAAAGACCAGGGACTAACTATGGCTACACCTTC